This entry lists 13 T cell receptor beta chains sequenced from one sample in a study of T cells after yellow fever vaccination. Each CDR3 protein gets one entry after TCRdb re-called the 5' RACE reads with MiXCR. This table holds hundreds of thousands of distinct CDR3 sequences, 9% to 15% found once. The sequenced sample was PBMCs, obtained on the day of the yellow fever booster vaccination. These receptor sequences come from a man between 25 and 39 years old who received the YFV17D yellow fever vaccine.

This clonotype came up a few times. The chain employs TRBV5-5 and TRBJ2-7, with TRBD2 as a possible D gene (6 bases). Per germline, CDR1 SGHKS and CDR2 YYEKEE (reference sequence). CDR3 length: 14 amino acids. V lost 4 bases to trimming and J lost 2 bases, with 13 bases between them. CDR3 sequence: CASSPRRDAYEQYF. In DNA form, the CDR3 reads TGTGCCAGCAGCCCCAGGCGGGACGCCTACGAGCAGTACTTC. Full variable domain (missing parts from reference TRBV5-5 and TRBJ2-7): DAGVTQSPTHLIKTRGQQVTLRCSPISGHKSVSWYQQVLGQGPQFIFQYYEKEERGRGNFPDRFSARQFPNYSSELNVNALLLGDSALYLCASSPRRDAYEQYFGPGTRLTVT.

V is TRBV9 and J is TRBJ2-7; D gene unclear. The length of the CDR3 is 15 residues. The germline V gene encodes CDR1 SGDLS and CDR2 YYNGEE. V lost 0 bases, J lost 3 bases, and 13 bases lay in between. The CDR3, as DNA: TGTGCCAGCAGCGTAGAAAACAGCGTCCTCTACGAGCAGTACTTC. Its protein product is CASSVENSVLYEQYF.

This clonotype was detected only a few times. Since the CDR3 does not end with the conserved phenylalanine or tryptophan, this likely comes from a read error. No DNA is shown, since the ends of the CDR3 on it are uncertain; the CDR3 is the one TCRdb lists. The chain combines TRBV12-3 or TRBV12-4 with TRBJ2-1; the table gives TRBD1 as D, unverified against the DNA. Termini included, the CDR3 measures 11 amino acids. CDR3 residues: CASSSLTPFEG.

The chain couples TRBV10-2 to TRBJ2-3; D is tentatively TRBD1 or TRBD2 (5 bases each). This CDR3 is 12 amino acids long. The V end was cut by 11 bases, the J end by 3 bases, with 12 bases between. CDR1 and CDR2 (germline): WSHSY, SAAADI. The CDR3 sequence: CASGTTTDTQYF. The CDR3 bases are TGCGCCTCCGGGACGACGACAGATACGCAGTATTTT.

The CDR3 bases are TGTGCCAGCAGCACCCACAGGGGGGCCTACGAGCAGTACTTC. Encoded protein: CASSTHRGAYEQYF. This chain uses TRBV7-2 with TRBJ2-7, with 8 bases matching TRBD1. The ends lost 5 bases at V and 2 bases at J; junction bases unmatched: 5. Germline assignment: CDR1 SGHTA and CDR2 FQGNSA. The CDR3 has 14 residues.

This clonotype was observed a few times. The chain recombines TRBV25-1 with TRBJ2-4; 10 nucleotides align to TRBD1. This CDR3 region has 19 residues. V dropped 5 bases and J dropped 0; count of bases not matched to a gene: 13. The germline V gene has CDR1 MGHDK and CDR2 SYGVNS. Here the CDR3 reads CASSPGRDRGSIAKNIQYF. CDR3 bases: TGTGCCAGCAGTCCTGGGAGGGACAGGGGATCAATAGCCAAAAACATTCAGTACTTC.

In this sample, this clonotype turned up a few times. The chain is built from TRBV10-3 and TRBJ2-7; possibly TRBD1 for D (6 bases). This CDR3 comprises 12 residues. CDR1 and CDR2 from the germline V gene are ENHRY and SYGVKD. V was pared by 7 bases and J by 3 bases, with 10 bases between. The DNA for the CDR3 is TGTGCCATCAAGGGGGACAACTACGAGCAGTACTTC. Translation gives CAIKGDNYEQYF.

This chain joins TRBV7-9 and TRBJ2-3; D is perhaps TRBD1 (5 bases). V lost 5 bases and J 2 bases, leaving 17 bases between the germline ends. From germline, CDR1 is SEHNR and CDR2 FQNEAQ (reference sequence). The CDR3 loop spans 16 amino acids. CDR3 coding DNA: TGTGCCAGCAGCCCCGGACACCTTGATTACACAGATACGCAGTATTTT. Protein: CASSPGHLDYTDTQYF.

Only a few counts were recorded for this clonotype. This chain joins TRBV12-3 or TRBV12-4 and TRBJ2-3; D not certain. Trimming took 6 bases from V and 3 from J, leaving 19 bases between them. The CDR3 extends over 16 amino acids. The CDR3 coding sequence is TGTGCCAGCAGCGAAACGCACGGAATTGGTACAGATACGCAGTATTTT. Translating gives CASSETHGIGTDTQYF.

This clonotype was counted between two and nine times. The chain is built from TRBV20-1 and TRBJ2-7; TRBD1 might be the D (5 bases). V gave up 3 bases and J gave up 6 bases, with 27 bases separating them. The length of the CDR3 is 17 residues. Germline V lookup: CDR1 DFQATT, CDR2 SNEGSKA (reference sequence). As DNA, the CDR3 is TGCAGTGCTAGCCCGTACTTTGTGGCAGGGCTGAGTTCCGAGCAGTACTTC. It is translated as CSASPYFVAGLSSEQYF.

The table lists this clonotype with a few counts. The V call is TRBV29-1, the J call TRBJ1-2, with D maybe TRBD1 (6 bases). Germline lookup yields CDR1 SQVTM and CDR2 ANQGSEA. V gave up 2 bases and J gave up 6 bases, with 13 bases separating them. The CDR3 length is 13 residues. The CDR3, as DNA: TGCAGCGTTGAAAAACAGGGCTCTAATGGCTACACCTTC. Translating it yields CSVEKQGSNGYTF.

This clonotype was seen only a few times. The chain carries TRBV25-1 and TRBJ1-1; D is unclear. The CDR3 runs to 13 residues. Germline V gene lookup returns CDR1 MGHDK and CDR2 SYGVNS. V lost 6 bases and J lost 1, with 9 bases in between. The DNA for the CDR3 is TGTGCCAGCAGCGATATCAGGAACACTGAAGCTTTCTTT. The encoded protein is CASSDIRNTEAFF.

This clonotype was counted only a few times. V usage is TRBV2 and J usage is TRBJ1-2; D is uncertain. The CDR3 is made up of 11 amino acids. From germline, CDR1 is SNHLY and CDR2 FYNNEI. Trimming stripped 0 bases from V and 8 bases from J, with 4 bases between. As DNA, the CDR3 is TGTGCCAGCAGTGAAGCCCCGGGCTACACCTTC. It yields the protein CASSEAPGYTF.